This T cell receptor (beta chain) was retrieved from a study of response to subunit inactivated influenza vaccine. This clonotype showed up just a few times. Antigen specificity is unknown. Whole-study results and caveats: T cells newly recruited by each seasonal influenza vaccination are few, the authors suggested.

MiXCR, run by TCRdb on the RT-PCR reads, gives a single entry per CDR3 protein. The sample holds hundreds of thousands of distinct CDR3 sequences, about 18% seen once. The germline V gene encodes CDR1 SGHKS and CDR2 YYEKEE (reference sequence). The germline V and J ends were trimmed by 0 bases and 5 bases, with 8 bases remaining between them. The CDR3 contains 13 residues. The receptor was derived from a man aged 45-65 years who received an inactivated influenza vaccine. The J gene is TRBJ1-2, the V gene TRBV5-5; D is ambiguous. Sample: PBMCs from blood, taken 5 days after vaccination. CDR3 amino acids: CASSLEPWYGYTF. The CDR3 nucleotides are TGTGCCAGCAGCTTGGAGCCTTGGTATGGCTACACCTTC.